A selection of T cell receptor beta chains follows, all from one sample in a study of blood T cells in healthy people across ages. TCRdb processed the 5' RACE reads anew with MiXCR; each CDR3 protein has one entry. Of about 1.4 million distinct CDR3 sequences listed, roughly 64% are singletons. The material sequenced was blood. These receptor sequences come from a young man in good health. The CDR3 runs from the conserved cysteine through the conserved F or W. A D gene is named only where the DNA matches it firmly. Rows may omit the clone size; those that give it use once, few, many or a size class.

abundance,d_gene,v_gene,j_gene,CDR3nt,CDR3aa
many,.,TRBV6-1,TRBJ1-5,TGTGCCAGCAGTGAACCCGGTCAGCCCCAGCATTTT,CASSEPGQPQHF
.,.,TRBV29-1,TRBJ2-3,TGCAGCGTTGGGGGACTTACCACAGATACGCAGTATTTT,CSVGGLTTDTQYF
few,TRBD1,TRBV6-2/TRBV6-3,TRBJ2-4,TGTGCCAGCAGTTTAACAGGGGTGGCTAGTATAGGCAAAAACATTCAGTACTTC,CASSLTGVASIGKNIQYF
many,TRBD1,TRBV6-1,TRBJ2-7,TGTGCCAGCAGGGCTGACAGGGCACCCTACGAGCAGTACTTC,CASRADRAPYEQYF
few,.,TRBV20-1,TRBJ1-2,TGCAGTGCTAGGGTTTACGGAATCTATTATGGCTACACCTTC,CSARVYGIYYGYTF
.,TRBD1,TRBV9,TRBJ1-5,TGTGCCAGCAGCGTGGGGATAGGGGGCGGTCAGCCCCAGCATTTT,CASSVGIGGGQPQHF
.,.,TRBV4-1,TRBJ2-7,TGCGCCAGCAGCCAAGTGATAGGCAGGGCGGATGTTTCCTACGAGCAGTACTTC,CASSQVIGRADVSYEQYF
.,.,TRBV29-1,TRBJ2-7,TGCAGCGTTGCGGGGAAGTACTTC,CSVAGKYF
.,.,TRBV12-3/TRBV12-4,TRBJ2-1,TGTGCCAGCAGTGCCGCACAGGGAAATGAGCAGTTCTTC,CASSAAQGNEQFF
.,.,TRBV20-1,TRBJ1-2,TGCAGTGCTAGTGCGGAGTATGGCTACACCTTC,CSASAEYGYTF
.,TRBD2,TRBV5-1,TRBJ2-1,TGCGCCAGCAGCAAGGGAGGGCCGGGAAATGAGCAGTTCTTC,CASSKGGPGNEQFF
many,.,TRBV29-1,TRBJ2-7,TGCAGCGTCGAAGACACCTACGAGCAGTACTTC,CSVEDTYEQYF
.,TRBD1,TRBV6-1,TRBJ1-1,TGTGCCAGCAGTACAGGACCGGATAGGGGGCGGCACACTGAAGCTTTCTTT,CASSTGPDRGRHTEAFF
.,.,TRBV9,TRBJ2-3,TGTGCCAGCAGCGCTACCTTTAGCAGCAGCACAGATACGCAGTATTTT,CASSATFSSSTDTQYF
once,.,TRBV7-9,TRBJ1-2,TGTGCCAGCAGCTTAGCTCAGGGGCGAGAGGATGGCTACACCTTC,CASSLAQGREDGYTF
.,.,TRBV18,TRBJ1-5,TGTGCCAGCTCACGCGAGCCTGGGGGCTATAGCAATCAGCCCCAGCATTTT,CASSREPGGYSNQPQHF
once,.,TRBV9,TRBJ1-1,TGTGCCAGCGCCCACGAGACAGGAGATGAAGCTTTCTTT,CASAHETGDEAFF
.,.,TRBV5-1,TRBJ1-5,TGCGCCAGCAGCTTCGACGGATTTAGCAGTCAGCCCCAGCATTTT,CASSFDGFSSQPQHF
.,TRBD2,TRBV7-6,TRBJ2-3,TGTGCCAGCAGCTTAGTAGGCGGGAGGGGAGAAGATACGCAGTATTTT,CASSLVGGRGEDTQYF
.,.,TRBV4-3,TRBJ1-6,TGCGCCAGCAGCCAAGATCCAGGGATTTATTCACCCCTCCACTTT,CASSQDPGIYSPLHF
.,.,TRBV27,TRBJ1-1,TGTGCCAGCAGTCTCCTCAGCGAGAACACTGAAGCTTTCTTT,CASSLLSENTEAFF
.,.,TRBV6-6,TRBJ2-1,TGTGCCAGCAGCCGTGTAGGGGAGCAAGAGACCCAGTTCTTC,CASSRVGEQETQFF
.,.,TRBV20-1,TRBJ2-5,TGCAGTGCTGGCGCCCAGATTGAAGAGACCCAGTACTTC,CSAGAQIEETQYF
once,.,TRBV5-5,TRBJ1-6,TGTGCCAGCAGCGCCCGCTCCTATAATTCACCCCTCCACTTT,CASSARSYNSPLHF
few,TRBD2,TRBV4-2,TRBJ2-7,TGTGCCAGCAGCCGGGAACCGGGACTAGCGGTTATCTACGAGCAGTACTTC,CASSREPGLAVIYEQYF
.,.,TRBV5-1,TRBJ1-1,TGCGCCAGCAGCTCTCAGACAGGCCGGATGAACACTGAAGCTTTCTTT,CASSSQTGRMNTEAFF
few,.,TRBV28,TRBJ1-2,TGTGCCAGCAGCCATGGACCCTACACCTTC,CASSHGPYTF
.,.,TRBV7-2,TRBJ1-5,TGTGCCAGCAGCTCCACATTCCACAATCAGCCCCAGCATTTT,CASSSTFHNQPQHF
.,TRBD1,TRBV4-2,TRBJ1-2,TGTGCCAGCAGCCAAGAGAACAGGGGGCGTTCTGGCTACACCTTC,CASSQENRGRSGYTF
.,TRBD1,TRBV28,TRBJ2-5,TGTGCCAGCAGTCCCGAGGACAGGGGTTGGGAGACCCAGTACTTC,CASSPEDRGWETQYF
.,TRBD2,TRBV29-1,TRBJ2-1,TGCAGCGTTGGACGAGCACTTCTAGCGGGAGGGCCAGGTGAGCAGTTCTTC,CSVGRALLAGGPGEQFF
.,.,TRBV13,TRBJ2-3,TGTGCCAGCAGCCCCCTCCGGGATACGCAGTATTTT,CASSPLRDTQYF
.,TRBD2,TRBV2,TRBJ2-5,TGTGCCAGCAGTGGACTAGCGGGAGAGACCCGGTACTTC,CASSGLAGETRYF
few,TRBD2,TRBV27,TRBJ2-1,TGTGCCAGCAGTTTACGGTCTAGCGGGAGTGAGCAGTTCTTC,CASSLRSSGSEQFF
.,.,TRBV13,TRBJ1-2,TGTGCCAGCAGCCCCGACGACTGGGTTGGGGACTACTATGGCTACACCTTC,CASSPDDWVGDYYGYTF
few,TRBD1,TRBV6-6,TRBJ1-2,TGTGCCAGCAGTGACAGGGACCAGGGGTTCTCCGGCTACACCTTC,CASSDRDQGFSGYTF
.,.,TRBV6-2/TRBV6-3,TRBJ2-7,TGTGCCAGCAGTTCAACCATCCGAAACTACTACGAGCAGTACTTC,CASSSTIRNYYEQYF
few,.,TRBV27,TRBJ1-4,TGTGCCAGCAGTACGTTGGGCGAAAAACTGTTTTTT,CASSTLGEKLFF
.,TRBD1,TRBV20-1,TRBJ2-7,TGCAGTGCTAAGGGACAGCTGGGTATCTACGAGCAGTACTTC,CSAKGQLGIYEQYF
.,.,TRBV20-1,TRBJ1-5,TGCAGTGCTAGTCACAGGAATCAGCCCCAGCATTTT,CSASHRNQPQHF
.,.,TRBV7-2,TRBJ2-3,TGTGCCAGCAGCTTTTGGGATACGCAGTATTTT,CASSFWDTQYF
.,TRBD1,TRBV20-1,TRBJ1-2,TGCAGTGCTAGATTTAAGCAGGGGGGAGGTGGCTACACCTTC,CSARFKQGGGGYTF
.,TRBD1,TRBV12-3/TRBV12-4,TRBJ1-2,TGTGCCAGCAGTCCGTCGACAGGGGCCTATGGCTACACCTTC,CASSPSTGAYGYTF
many,.,TRBV7-2,TRBJ2-7,TGTGCCAGCAGTTTAGCCTACTACGAGCAGTACTTC,CASSLAYYEQYF
.,TRBD2,TRBV27,TRBJ2-4,TGTGCCGGCAGCCCGACTAGCGGGGGGTCTGGGCAGTACTTC,CAGSPTSGGSGQYF
.,.,TRBV5-1,TRBJ2-7,TGCGCCAGCAGCTTGGCCGATACCTACGAGCAGTACTTC,CASSLADTYEQYF
.,.,TRBV12-3/TRBV12-4,TRBJ1-4,TGTGCCAGCAGCGCCATAGGGCGGAGGAATGAAAAACTGTTTTTT,CASSAIGRRNEKLFF
.,.,TRBV2,TRBJ2-1,TGTGCCAGCATGTGGAGGCAGGGGTACCCAATTTTCTTCGAGGAGCAGTTCTTC,CASMWRQGYPIFFEEQFF
few,.,TRBV11-2,TRBJ2-7,TGTGCCAGCAGCTTAGTTCACGGAACTTACGAGCAGTACTTC,CASSLVHGTYEQYF
.,.,TRBV10-1,TRBJ2-2,TGCGCCAGCAACAGAGAGGGGGGCACCGGGGAGCTGTTTTTT,CASNREGGTGELFF
.,.,TRBV15,TRBJ2-3,TGTGCCACCAGCAGAGATCCGCAGGATACGCAGTATTTT,CATSRDPQDTQYF
.,.,TRBV10-2,TRBJ1-4,TGCGCCAGCAGTGAGGTCAGGGGCGATGAAAAACTGTTTTTT,CASSEVRGDEKLFF
.,.,TRBV29-1,TRBJ1-1,TGCAGCGTCCAGGGTTTGTTTTCGGGTACTGAAGCTTTCTTT,CSVQGLFSGTEAFF
.,TRBD1,TRBV7-2,TRBJ2-3,TGTGCCAGCAGAAGGACAGGGGTAGATACGCAGTATTTT,CASRRTGVDTQYF
.,.,TRBV20-1,TRBJ2-1,TGCAGTGCTAGTCTCCGGCCTACGCCCTACAATGAGCAGTTCTTC,CSASLRPTPYNEQFF
.,TRBD1,TRBV10-3,TRBJ2-3,TGTGCCATCAGCGACAGGGGGCAAAACACAGATACGCAGTATTTT,CAISDRGQNTDTQYF
.,TRBD2,TRBV28,TRBJ2-7,TGTGCCAGTAGAACTCGCGGGAGCTCCTACAATGAGCAGTACTTC,CASRTRGSSYNEQYF
.,.,TRBV5-1,TRBJ2-6,TGCGCCAGCAGCCCAAGTACTTCTGGGGCCAACGTCCTGACTTTC,CASSPSTSGANVLTF
few,.,TRBV15,TRBJ2-5,TGTGCCACCAGCAGTATAATTGGCAGGGGAAAAGAGACCCAGTACTTC,CATSSIIGRGKETQYF